The rows below give T cell receptor beta chains drawn from one sample of a study of T cells expressing NK-cell markers. TCRdb re-called the 5' RACE reads, yielding one record per CDR3 amino acid sequence without DNA. Recorded here are a few hundred thousand distinct CDR3 sequences; the top ten clones represent 1.4%. Sequenced: blood T cells: a sorted CD56 or NKG2C T cell subset, CD4+ or CD8+ T cells, or bulk PBMC T cells (not recorded which). These receptors originate from a woman aged 45 to 65 in good health. The CDR3 runs from the conserved cysteine through the conserved F or W.

V gene	J gene	CDR3 protein
TRBV3-1	TRBJ2-5	CASSQGVGRQETQYF
TRBV5-1	TRBJ2-1	CASSPIRAYNEQFF
TRBV12-3/TRBV12-4	TRBJ1-2	CASSEWAGDNYGYTF
TRBV6-4	TRBJ2-6	CARSSSGANVLTF
TRBV20-1	TRBJ1-3	CSARDPGGPGNTIYF
TRBV5-1	TRBJ2-1	CASSSRGGLGYNEQFF
TRBV18	TRBJ1-1	CASSPGTLKPNTEAFF
TRBV10-3	TRBJ1-2	CAIRGTDVNGYTF
TRBV24-1	TRBJ1-1	CATSENRPNTEAFF
TRBV20-1	TRBJ1-5	CSARDYTGGTNQPQHF
TRBV11-2	TRBJ2-7	CASSPVSSYEQYF
TRBV6-6	TRBJ1-2	CASSYQTGGYGYTF
TRBV5-1	TRBJ2-1	CASSFRGGRAYNEQFF
TRBV7-9	TRBJ1-2	CASSNSGQSGYTF
TRBV20-1	TRBJ2-3	CSARGQVTSYTQYF
TRBV12-3/TRBV12-4	TRBJ2-5	CASSFDRVGTGYQETQYF
TRBV30	TRBJ2-7	CAWKIGTGLYEQYF
TRBV7-7	TRBJ2-3	CASSLGTGGSDTQYF
TRBV21-1	TRBJ2-1	CASSKVKKPFYNEQFF
TRBV4-1	TRBJ2-5	CASSQGPGIQYF
TRBV5-1	TRBJ1-2	CASSLTDRRYGYTF
TRBV25-1	TRBJ2-1	CASARGGSYNEQFF
TRBV12-3/TRBV12-4	TRBJ1-2	CASSFGQHGYTF
TRBV7-2	TRBJ2-1	CASSLVPGRSEQFF
TRBV20-1	TRBJ2-1	CSASSLVWGPQFF
TRBV5-1	TRBJ2-3	CASKYTLAGLTQATDTQYF
TRBV5-1	TRBJ2-1	CASSLGVAGGPESYNEQFF
TRBV20-1	TRBJ2-5	CSARGQGGETQYF
TRBV4-2	TRBJ2-2	CASSQDHGFTGELFF
TRBV10-3	TRBJ2-2	CAISPGTSSPGELFF
TRBV7-8	TRBJ2-2	CASSLAWGSGELFF
TRBV7-8	TRBJ1-4	CASSLAGAPGQNEKLFF